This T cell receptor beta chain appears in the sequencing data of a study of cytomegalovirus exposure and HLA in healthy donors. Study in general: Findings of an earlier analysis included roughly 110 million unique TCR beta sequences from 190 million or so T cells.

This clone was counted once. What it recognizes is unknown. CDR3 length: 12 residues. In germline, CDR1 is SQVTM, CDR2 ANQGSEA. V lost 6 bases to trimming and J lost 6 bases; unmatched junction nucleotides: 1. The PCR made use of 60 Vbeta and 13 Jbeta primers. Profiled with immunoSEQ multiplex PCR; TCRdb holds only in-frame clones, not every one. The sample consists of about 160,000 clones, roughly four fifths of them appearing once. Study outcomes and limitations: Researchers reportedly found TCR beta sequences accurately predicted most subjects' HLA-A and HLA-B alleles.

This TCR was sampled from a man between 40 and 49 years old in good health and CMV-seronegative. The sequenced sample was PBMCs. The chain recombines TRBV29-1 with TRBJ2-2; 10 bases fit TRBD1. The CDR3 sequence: CSVGTGAGELFF. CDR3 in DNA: TGCAGCGTGGGGACAGGGGCCGGGGAGCTGTTTTTT.